Listed here are 18 T cell receptor beta chains from one sample, sequenced in a study of T-cell memory formation after mild COVID-19 (dated by TCRdb to the early 2020s). Receptors were amplified or captured by 5' RACE. TCRdb shows the sequencer as Illumina NovaSeq 6000. In TCRdb, the public reads were trimmed at Q25 with fastp and aligned with MiXCR, with productive beta chains retained. Records with the same CDR3 protein are collapsed into one entry carrying the most frequent genes and DNA. The sample table contains about 270,000 distinct CDR3 sequences; only one count was recorded for 18% of them. Together, the top ten hold 23% of the sample. The sample was PBMCs or a T cell subset sorted from them (not recorded which). The receptors here all came from a man aged 18 to 30 who had mild COVID-19 (a few samples of this study predate the infection). The sample titles of this study are shuffled in the database, so cell type and time point are left out; the donor was told from shared clones.

This clonotype was picked up many times. This rearrangement joins TRBV7-9 to TRBJ2-2; D gene unclear. The germline V and J ends were trimmed by 10 bases and 6 bases, with 15 bases remaining between them. The length of the CDR3 is 13 residues. CDR1 and CDR2 (germline): SEHNR, FQNEAQ (reference sequence). DNA for the CDR3: TGTGCCACCTCCGGCGGCGTCCCCGGGGAGCTGTTTTTT. It yields the protein CATSGGVPGELFF.

The V gene is TRBV6-4, the J gene TRBJ2-1; perhaps TRBD1 as D (6 bases). Germline CDR1 reads MRHNA; CDR2 reads SNTAGT. This CDR3 has 15 amino acids. Deletions cut 7 bases from V and 6 bases from J, with 19 bases between. In nucleotides, the CDR3 is TGTGCCAGCACCGAACAGGGCCCCCCTGTCAATGAGCAGTTCTTC. Its translation is CASTEQGPPVNEQFF.

This chain connects TRBV4-1 to TRBJ1-2; no clear D gene. CDR3 size: 14 residues. Trimming removed 3 bases at V and 3 bases at J, with 11 bases between. From germline, CDR1 is MGHRA and CDR2 YSYEKL. CDR3 amino acids: CASSQWASDYGYTF. In DNA, the CDR3 is TGCGCCAGCAGCCAGTGGGCGTCTGACTATGGCTACACCTTC.

The chain carries TRBV7-2 and TRBJ1-5; no reliable D call. This CDR3 has 15 residues. The V gene's germline CDR1 is SGHTA and CDR2 FQGNSA. V was trimmed by 3 bases and J by 2 bases, leaving 11 bases between them. This CDR3 is CASSLWGDGNQPQHF. The DNA for the CDR3 is TGTGCCAGCAGCTTGTGGGGTGACGGCAATCAGCCCCAGCATTTT.

This clonotype has just one count. The rearrangement uses TRBV14 and TRBJ1-1; 10 positions match TRBD1. Germline V gene lookup returns CDR1 SGHDN and CDR2 FVKESK. Losses at the gene ends were 0 bases for V and 0 bases for J; bases not matched to a gene: 10. CDR3 size: 19 residues. Here the CDR3 reads CASSQEWYGTGDVNTEAFF. CDR3 DNA: TGTGCCAGCAGCCAAGAGTGGTACGGGACAGGGGACGTGAACACTGAAGCTTTCTTT.

The V gene is TRBV28, the J gene TRBJ2-7; 8 bases line up with TRBD1. V lost 6 bases, J lost 9 bases, and 7 bases stayed unmatched. Per germline, CDR1 MDHEN and CDR2 SYDVKM. CDR3 length: 12 amino acids. The CDR3 is CASSSTTGVQYV. The CDR3 DNA follows: TGTGCCAGCAGCTCCACGACAGGGGTGCAGTACGTC.

Written as DNA, the CDR3 is TGTGCCACCAGCAGAGGAAGAACGGGGCCTGACCGCTCTGGAAACACCATATATTTT. Translated, it gives CATSRGRTGPDRSGNTIYF. The chain has TRBV15 and TRBJ1-3; D might be TRBD1 (5 bases). V lost 1 base, J lost 0 bases, and 19 bases lay in between. CDR1 LNHNV and CDR2 YYDKDF come from the germline V gene (reference sequence). The CDR3 has 19 amino acids.

This clonotype was detected many times. This chain joins TRBV7-9 and TRBJ2-1; 8 nucleotides match TRBD2. Trimming removed 4 bases from V and 2 bases from J; junction bases left unmatched: 4. The CDR3 spans 15 residues. CDR1 SEHNR and CDR2 FQNEAQ come from the germline V gene (reference sequence). The chain's CDR3 is CASSYRTSPYNEQFF. The CDR3 nucleotides are TGTGCCAGCAGCTACCGGACTAGCCCCTACAATGAGCAGTTCTTC.

This clonotype was detected a few times. V gene TRBV6-5 combines with J gene TRBJ1-6; D unresolved. Trimming shortened V by 5 bases and J by 4 bases, and 15 bases separated the two germline ends. This CDR3 is 16 amino acids long. Germline lookup yields CDR1 MNHEY and CDR2 SVGAGI. The CDR3 here is CASSTSIGSYNSPLHF. Written as DNA, the CDR3 is TGTGCCAGCAGTACTAGTATAGGGAGTTATAATTCACCCCTCCACTTT.

The chain recombines TRBV12-3 or TRBV12-4 with TRBJ1-2, with 10 bases matching TRBD1. This CDR3 comprises 15 residues. V was pared by 7 bases and J by 4 bases, with 9 bases of the junction left unmatched. The CDR3 DNA reads TGTGCCAGCACCTTCCCGGGACAGGGGACCTATGGCTACACCTTC. Translation gives CASTFPGQGTYGYTF.

The genes are TRBV7-9 and TRBJ2-1, with D possibly TRBD2 on 6 matching bases. The CDR3 covers 15 residues. Germline V CDR1 and CDR2: SEHNR, FQNEAQ (reference sequence). Trimming removed 8 bases at V and 5 bases at J, with 19 bases between. The CDR3 spells CASARGASADNEQFF. The CDR3 DNA is TGTGCCAGCGCAAGAGGAGCTAGCGCCGACAATGAGCAGTTCTTC.

This clonotype was found many times. The chain joins TRBV15 to TRBJ2-3; D ambiguous. With 0 bases removed from V and 6 bases from J, the gap between germline ends came to 4 bases. The CDR3 covers 12 residues. Germline-derived CDR1 and CDR2 are LNHNV and YYDKDF (reference sequence). CDR3 protein: CATSRDQDTQYF. The CDR3 DNA sequence: TGTGCCACCAGCAGAGATCAGGATACGCAGTATTTT.

In its sample, this clonotype was seen many times. This rearrangement joins TRBV9 to TRBJ2-5; D may correspond to TRBD1 or TRBD2 (5 bases each). V was shortened by 5 bases and J by 5 bases, with 16 bases between the two germline ends. The CDR3 has 14 residues. Germline CDR1 SGDLS, CDR2 YYNGEE. CDR3 DNA: TGTGCCAGCAGTACCGGGTCGGGACGGGAGACCCAGTACTTC. Amino acids: CASSTGSGRETQYF. The whole variable domain, filled in from reference TRBV9 and TRBJ2-5, reads DSGVTQTPKHLITATGQRVTLRCSPRSGDLSVYWYQQSLDQGLQFLIQYYNGEERAKGNILERFSAQQFPDLHSELNLSSLELGDSALYFCASSTGSGRETQYFGPGTRLLVL.

The chain couples TRBV9 to TRBJ2-5; a possible D gene is TRBD2 (6 bases). The ends were cut back, 0 bases at V and 5 bases at J, with 14 bases in the middle. CDR3 length: 15 residues. CDR1 and CDR2 from the germline V gene are SGDLS and YYNGEE. CDR3 protein: CASSVGVGGPETQYF. The CDR3 DNA is TGTGCCAGCAGCGTAGGTGTGGGAGGTCCGGAGACCCAGTACTTC.

This rearrangement joins TRBV27 to TRBJ2-2; the match to TRBD1 covers 11 bases. Unmatched junction bases numbered 2, after V lost 4 bases and J lost 7 bases. Germline V CDR1 and CDR2: MNHEY, SMNVEV (reference sequence). The CDR3 is 14 amino acids. The CDR3 here is CASSWGQGVGELFF. The CDR3 DNA follows: TGTGCCAGCAGTTGGGGACAGGGGGTCGGGGAGCTGTTTTTT.

J is TRBJ2-7 and V is TRBV3-1, with a possible D match to TRBD2 (6 bases). This CDR3 region has 12 residues. CDR1 LGHDT and CDR2 YNNKEL come from the germline V gene (reference sequence). The V gene lost 8 bases and the J gene lost 7 bases, with 15 bases spanning the gap. The CDR3 region is CASGDFGLEQYF. CDR3 DNA: TGTGCCAGCGGGGACTTCGGATTGGAGCAGTACTTC.

The CDR3 spells CASSQTGINYGYTF. In nucleotides, the CDR3 is TGTGCCAGCAGCCAAACCGGGATTAACTATGGCTACACCTTC. V gene TRBV3-1 combines with J gene TRBJ1-2; D uncertain. Germline CDR1 reads LGHDT; CDR2 reads YNNKEL (reference sequence). Trimming removed 2 bases from V and 1 base from J, with 8 bases in between. The CDR3 has 14 residues.

J is TRBJ2-1 and V is TRBV5-1; tentative D call: TRBD2 (6 bases). Per the germline V gene, CDR1 is SGHRS and CDR2 is YFSETQ. V was trimmed by 3 bases and J by 4 bases, leaving 14 bases between them. This CDR3 has 15 residues. In DNA, the CDR3 is TGCGCCAGCAGCTCCCTAGGGGCGGGGTACAATGAGCAGTTCTTC. Amino acid sequence: CASSSLGAGYNEQFF.